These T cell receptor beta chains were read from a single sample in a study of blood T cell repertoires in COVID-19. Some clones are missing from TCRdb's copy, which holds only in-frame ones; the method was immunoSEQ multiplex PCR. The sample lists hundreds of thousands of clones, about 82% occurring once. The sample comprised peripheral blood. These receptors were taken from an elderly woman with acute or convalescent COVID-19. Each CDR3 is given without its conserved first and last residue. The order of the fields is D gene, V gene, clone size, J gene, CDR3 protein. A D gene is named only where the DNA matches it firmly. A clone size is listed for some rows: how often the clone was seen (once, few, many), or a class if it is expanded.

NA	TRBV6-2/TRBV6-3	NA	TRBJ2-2	ASSFRTGELF
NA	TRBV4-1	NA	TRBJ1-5	ASSQDATGPSNQPQH
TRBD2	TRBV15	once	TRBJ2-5	ATSRLIAGGQQETQY
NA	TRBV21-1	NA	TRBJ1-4	ATRGTGGCTNEKLF
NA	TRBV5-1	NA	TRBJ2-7	ASRFSGVYEQY
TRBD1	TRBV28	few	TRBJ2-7	ATGTPGQGSYEQY
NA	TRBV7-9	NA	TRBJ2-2	ASSLVGGTENTGELF
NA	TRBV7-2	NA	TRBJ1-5	ASSILAGPGGSNQPQH
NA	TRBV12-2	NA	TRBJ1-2	ASRAGQNYGYT
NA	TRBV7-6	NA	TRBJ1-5	ASSLAPGTPNQPQH
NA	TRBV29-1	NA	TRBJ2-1	SVEEGAGEQF
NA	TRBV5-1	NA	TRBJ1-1	ASSLTGSWGTEAF
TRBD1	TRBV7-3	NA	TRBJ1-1	ASSQDRVNTEAF
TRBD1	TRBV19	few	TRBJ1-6	ASTGGSSYNSPLH
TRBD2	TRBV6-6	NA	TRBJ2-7	ASSRAGGLYEQY
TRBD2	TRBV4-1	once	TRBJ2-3	ASSPGDLGLADSTDTQY
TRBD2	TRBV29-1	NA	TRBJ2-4	SVEDLAGGDYMAKNIQY
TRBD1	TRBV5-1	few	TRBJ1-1	ASSLDRGASTEAF
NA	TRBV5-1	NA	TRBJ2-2	ASSSRLSRLVSGELF
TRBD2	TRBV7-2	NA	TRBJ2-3	ASSSTSGFPDTQY
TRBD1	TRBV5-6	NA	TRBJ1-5	ASSTLQGASQPQH
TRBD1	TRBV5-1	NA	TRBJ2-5	ASSSAPRGQETQY
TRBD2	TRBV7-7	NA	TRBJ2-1	ASSLELAGGYNEQF
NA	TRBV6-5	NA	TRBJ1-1	ASSRQNTEAF